The 16 T cell receptor beta chains presented below share a single source sample, sequenced in a study of shared clonotypes between healthy human individuals. Using immunoSEQ multiplex PCR, the repertoire was profiled, and TCRdb retains in-frame clones only, with some absent. The sample holds 110,000 or so clones, 68% seen once. The material sequenced was memory CD8+ T cells sorted from blood. Subset noted: CD45RO+ cells pooled with CCR7-negative TemRA cells. The receptors come from a woman aged 25-40 years in good health.

J is TRBJ2-1 and V is TRBV4-1, with 7 bases lining up with TRBD2. The germline gives CDR1 MGHRA, CDR2 YSYEKL. The CDR3 length is 16 residues. With V trimmed by 3 bases and J by 5 bases, 10 bases remained unmatched. The CDR3 coding sequence is TGCGCCAGCAGCCACCGGATGAGCGGGATAAACAATGAGCAGTTCTTC. It is translated as CASSHRMSGINNEQFF.

This clone has only a few counts. The chain joins TRBV2 to TRBJ2-7; unclear D gene. Germline V gives CDR1 SNHLY, CDR2 FYNNEI. The CDR3 sequence is 14 residues long. V gave up 1 base and J gave up 2 bases, with 9 bases separating them. DNA of the CDR3: TGTGCCAGCAGTGAAGGGACCGCCGCCTACGAGCAGTACTTC. Protein sequence: CASSEGTAAYEQYF.

This clone occurred a few times. The chain carries TRBV7-5 and TRBJ1-1; the table's D call, TRBD1, has no DNA check behind it. TRBV7-5 is designated a pseudogene. The CDR3 covers 19 residues. In DNA, the CDR3 is TGTGTCAGAAGCTTAGTCGGACAAAGAAGCTGGACAGACCACACTGAAGCTTTCTTT. This codes for CVRSLVGQRSWTDHTEAFF.

V gene TRBV4-1 combines with J gene TRBJ2-7; D may be TRBD2 (6 bases). This CDR3 has 16 residues. The germline V gene encodes CDR1 MGHRA and CDR2 YSYEKL. V lost 4 bases to trimming and J lost 4 bases, with 20 bases between them. The DNA for the CDR3 is TGCGCCAGCAGCCCCGCCGGGACTCCTGGGTCGTACGAGCAGTACTTC. Amino acids: CASSPAGTPGSYEQYF.

This clone was counted ten times or more. The rearrangement links TRBV15 to TRBJ1-4; D remains ambiguous. CDR3 length: 14 residues. From germline, CDR1 is LNHNV and CDR2 YYDKDF (reference sequence). V shed 5 bases and J shed 5 bases, with 12 bases lying between them. The CDR3: CATSPAGENEKLFF. The CDR3 nucleotides read TGTGCCACCAGCCCCGCGGGCGAAAATGAAAAACTGTTTTTT.

This clone was counted many times. J is TRBJ1-1 and V is TRBV20-1; no reliable D call. V was cut by 4 bases and J by 13 bases, with 16 bases left in between. The germline V gene has CDR1 DFQATT and CDR2 SNEGSKA (reference sequence). CDR3 length equals 11 residues. The CDR3 coding sequence is TGCAGTGCTAAGGACGGTGATCCGGGTTTCTTT. Translation gives CSAKDGDPGFF.

This clone has a count of ten or more. The rearrangement links TRBV6-1 to TRBJ1-4, with 9 positions matching TRBD1. With V trimmed by 1 base and J by 8 bases, 5 bases remained unmatched. Germline V gene lookup returns CDR1 MNHNS and CDR2 SASEGT. The CDR3 length is 15 residues. CDR3: CASSEEGQGSEKLFF. The CDR3 DNA is TGTGCCAGCAGTGAAGAGGGACAGGGTAGCGAAAAACTGTTTTTT.

The table lists this clone with many counts. The rearrangement links TRBV19 to TRBJ1-5; no definite D call. The V gene lost 2 bases and the J gene lost 7 bases, with 12 bases spanning the gap. The CDR3 spans 14 residues. Per germline, CDR1 LNHDA and CDR2 SQIVND (reference sequence). The CDR3 nucleotides read TGTGCCAGTAGTATATCCGTTCCGGGGCAGCCCCAGCATTTT. Its translation is CASSISVPGQPQHF.

V is TRBV28 and J is TRBJ2-7, with D perhaps given as TRBD1 or TRBD2 (5 bases each). The CDR3 spans 12 residues. V was shortened by 4 bases and J by 6 bases, with 10 bases between the two germline ends. Germline V gene data show CDR1 as MDHEN and CDR2 as SYDVKM. As DNA, the CDR3 is TGTGCCAGCAGTTCCTTGAGGGGCGAGCAGTACTTC. Translation: CASSSLRGEQYF.

The chain carries TRBV5-8 and TRBJ1-2, with 8 bases aligning to TRBD1. This CDR3 is built from 15 residues. Germline V gene data show CDR1 as SGHTS and CDR2 as YDEGEE. The V segment lost 1 base and the J segment 4 bases; nucleotides outside the gene matches: 6. In DNA form, the CDR3 reads TGTGCCAGCAGCTTGACTAGGACAGGGCGCTATGGCTACACCTTC. This sequence encodes CASSLTRTGRYGYTF.

This clone has more than one count but fewer than ten. The chain is built from TRBV30 and TRBJ2-3, with 9 positions matching TRBD1. CDR3 length equals 15 residues. CDR1 and CDR2 (germline): GTSNPN, SVGIG (reference sequence). Trimming took 1 base from V and 2 from J; bases not matched to a gene: 4. The CDR3, as DNA: TGTGCCTGGAGTGAAGGGACAGGGAACACAGATACGCAGTATTTT. This codes for CAWSEGTGNTDTQYF.

The chain couples TRBV13 to TRBJ2-7; tentatively, D is TRBD1 (5 bases). Trimming shortened V by 1 base and J by 3 bases, and 13 bases separated the two germline ends. Germline CDR1 reads PRHDT; CDR2 reads FYEKMQ (reference sequence). This CDR3 contains 15 residues. The CDR3 here is CASSLVAGMNYEQYF. The CDR3 DNA is TGTGCCAGCAGCTTAGTTGCAGGGATGAACTACGAGCAGTACTTC.

The chain employs TRBV6-6 and TRBJ2-3; D gene unclear. Between the trimmed V and J ends, which lost 5 bases and 5 bases, there was a span of 5 bases. The germline gives CDR1 MNHNY, CDR2 SVGAGI (reference sequence). CDR3 length: 11 amino acids. This chain's CDR3 is CASSRLDTQYF. Here the CDR3 DNA reads TGTGCCAGCAGTCGTCTAGATACGCAGTATTTT.

The rearrangement joins TRBV6-1 to TRBJ1-1; 7 positions agree with TRBD1. The CDR3 is 17 residues long. Germline V gene data show CDR1 as MNHNS and CDR2 as SASEGT. The ends lost 2 bases at V and 4 bases at J; junction bases unmatched: 13. CDR3 amino acids: CASSESYRGVIFTEAFF. The CDR3 region has the DNA TGTGCCAGCAGTGAATCGTACAGGGGAGTCATATTCACTGAAGCTTTCTTT.

The V call is TRBV4-1, the J call TRBJ1-2; perhaps TRBD1 as D (6 bases). CDR1 and CDR2 (germline): MGHRA, YSYEKL. The germline V and J ends were trimmed by 4 bases and 2 bases, with 17 bases remaining between them. The CDR3 has 16 amino acids. In DNA form, the CDR3 reads TGCGCCAGCAGCCCGGGGGGTTACAGGGAGAACTATGGCTACACCTTC. Its protein is CASSPGGYRENYGYTF.

The chain uses TRBV4-1 and TRBJ2-7; D may be TRBD1 or TRBD2 (5 bases each). Germline assignment: CDR1 MGHRA and CDR2 YSYEKL. This CDR3 is 11 amino acids long. V gave up 5 bases and J gave up 6 bases, with 8 bases separating them. In DNA, the CDR3 is TGCGCCAGCAGCGCTGGGGGCGAGCAGTACTTC. Protein: CASSAGGEQYF.